Included here is one TCR beta chain sequence, with context. Its cognate antigen has yet to be identified. Base quality data are lacking; no much larger clone is found one base away. TCRbeta CDR3 regions were amplified from genomic DNA by means of the immunoSEQ Assay, a bias-controlled multiplex PCR. Regarding the original processing steps: Nucleated cell counts per sample were estimated from amplification of reference gene primers within the assay. Sequence reads were collapsed and filtered to measure the absolute abundance of every unique TCRbeta CDR3 rearrangement. For each sample, productive Simpson clonality was calculated as the square root of Simpson's diversity index over productive rearrangements. TCRdb obtained this table from immuneACCESS and retained in-frame rearrangements with V and J assigned. These tables miss some clones; where compared with another copy, unresolved V genes account for less than half of the shortfall, and the remainder is unexplained. The V and J calls and clone size are taken from that table; D and trimming were inferred from the DNA. Recorded for this sample are around 200,000 clones; roughly 90% of them occurred a single time. The ten largest clones take up roughly 0.8% of the sample.

In the prospective study, participants were 18 to 89 years old, resided in about two dozen geographic areas of the United States, and were enrolled through a virtual design. Cohort assignment in the prospective study relied on participant-reported clinical history from a screening survey and a study questionnaire. ImmuneRACE Cohort 3 recovered participants were defined by two consecutive negative NP/OP PCR tests, healthcare professional clearance, or symptom resolution. Each participant in the prospective study had whole blood, serum and a nasopharyngeal or oropharyngeal swab collected by mobile phlebotomists. Prospective study participants could optionally give additional blood draws and questionnaires over an approximately 2-month period. Before DNA extraction, prospective study blood samples were shipped either frozen or at room temperature. These data come from a study of blood T cell repertoires in COVID-19 (dated by TCRdb to about 2020). Describing the broader study: The collaborator samples originated in the United States, Italy and Spain and spanned the acute and convalescent phases of COVID-19. Subjects who had been exposed to COVID-19, were actively infected with it, or had recovered from it provided the deeply sampled blood TCRbeta repertoires that made up the dataset. The samples were drawn from two sources: the first 160 participants of the ongoing ImmuneRACE study, and 950 to 1,500 subjects contributed by 6 global collaborators. Where HLA class I and class II types were available, the types were taken from metadata supplied by the sample provider, not from assay-based typing. A freely available public database, intended as a resource for researchers studying the immune response to SARS-CoV-2, is where the repertoires were released. A de-identified subject ID, COVID-19 status, age in years and sex were almost always included in the sample metadata. The material from the prospective study consisted of cDNA or gDNA derived from T cells, B-cell-depleted T cells, or PBMCs. Broader findings and caveats from the paper: The amount of clinical and demographic metadata varied by source and participant and was provided uncurated.

The receptor's source is a woman aged 18-29 years who had recovered from COVID-19. The sample taken for sequencing was PBMCs or T cells enriched from blood (not recorded which).

The nucleotide sequence is given as TGTGCCAGCAGCTTTAGGGTAGCGGGAGTAGGGGATACGCAGTATTTT. Protein translation: CASSFRVAGVGDTQYF. The sequence links TRBV7-3 to TRBJ2-3, and TRBD2 aligns with 9 junction nucleotides. From cysteine to phenylalanine, the CDR3 is 16 amino acids long. The entry retains the CDR3 DNA only, 48 bases that are in frame from base 1. At the junction V is shortened by 3 bases and J by 6 bases; bases outside the gene matches: 10. Based on the germline V gene, the CDR1 and CDR2 sequences are SGHTA and FQGTGA.